These 20 T cell receptor beta chains came from one sample sequenced in a study of cytomegalovirus exposure and HLA in healthy donors. Primers included in the PCR were 60 Vbeta and 13 Jbeta primers. The repertoire was sequenced with immunoSEQ multiplex PCR; TCRdb's copy has only in-frame clones and lacks some. Of about 220,000 clones listed, roughly 80% are singletons. Material for sequencing was PBMCs. Receptor source: a man in his forties in good health and CMV-seropositive.

This clone is a singleton in its sample. The gene calls are TRBV9 and TRBJ1-1; maybe TRBD1 (6 bases). The CDR3 runs 14 residues. V was clipped by 0 bases and J by 7 bases, with 13 bases between them. The V gene's germline CDR1 is SGDLS and CDR2 YYNGEE. The CDR3 reads CASSVGGGDGEAFF. The DNA of the CDR3 is TGTGCCAGCAGCGTAGGGGGGGGCGACGGTGAAGCTTTCTTT.

The chain employs TRBV5-1 and TRBJ2-5; TRBD1 agrees at 8 bases. V dropped 4 bases and J dropped 0; count of bases not matched to a gene: 2. The CDR3 is 14 residues long. Germline V gene sequence: CDR1 SGHRS, CDR2 YFSETQ. The CDR3 is CASSPTGDQETQYF. The CDR3, as DNA: TGCGCCAGCAGCCCGACAGGGGACCAAGAGACCCAGTACTTC.

The DNA of the CDR3 is TGTGCTAGTGGTGCGGGTCGGGGGTTCTACAATGAGCAGTTCTTC. It is translated as CASGAGRGFYNEQFF. This sequence joins TRBV12-5 and TRBJ2-1; weak D call: TRBD2 (6 bases). The CDR3 extends over 15 amino acids. V shed 5 bases and J shed 3 bases, with 14 bases lying between them. CDR1 and CDR2 (germline): LGHNT, FRNRAP.

V gene TRBV7-9 combines with J gene TRBJ1-1; D not resolved. CDR1 is SEHNR, CDR2 FQNEAQ, per germline (reference sequence). The ends were cut back, 3 bases at V and 5 bases at J, with 13 bases in the middle. The CDR3 contains 14 residues. Here the CDR3 reads CASSFVLAGTEAFF. CDR3 sequence (DNA): TGTGCCAGCAGCTTCGTACTAGCGGGGACTGAAGCTTTCTTT.

The V gene is TRBV19, the J gene TRBJ1-5; D unresolved. The germline V gene encodes CDR1 LNHDA and CDR2 SQIVND (reference sequence). V was clipped by 3 bases and J by 0 bases, with 9 bases between them. The CDR3 loop spans 15 amino acids. In DNA form, the CDR3 reads TGTGCCAGTAGTATTGGCCTTTATAGCAATCAGCCCCAGCATTTT. Amino acid sequence: CASSIGLYSNQPQHF. Full variable domain (outside the CDR3, taken from reference TRBV19 and TRBJ1-5): DGGITQSPKYLFRKEGQNVTLSCEQNLNHDAMYWYRQDPGQGLRLIYYSQIVNDFQKGDIAEGYSVSREKKESFPLTVTSAQKNPTAFYLCASSIGLYSNQPQHFGDGTRLSIL.

The gene calls are TRBV6-1 and TRBJ2-7, with D tentatively TRBD2 (6 bases). The germline V gene has CDR1 MNHNS and CDR2 SASEGT. Between the trimmed V and J ends, which lost 10 bases and 2 bases, there was a span of 15 bases. This CDR3 has 13 amino acids. The CDR3 here is CAIWAGFAYEQYF. The CDR3 nucleotides read TGTGCCATTTGGGCGGGGTTCGCCTACGAGCAGTACTTC.

The CDR3 protein is CSVAPEGGAWGYTF. CDR3 nucleotides: TGCAGCGTTGCACCAGAAGGGGGCGCGTGGGGCTACACCTTC. The rearrangement uses TRBV29-1 and TRBJ1-2; 7 bases agree with TRBD1. CDR1 is SQVTM, CDR2 ANQGSEA, per germline. V was clipped by 4 bases and J by 8 bases; unmatched bases: 13. The length of the CDR3 is 14 residues.

The chain links TRBV14 to TRBJ2-1; 7 bases are shared with TRBD1. Germline loops: CDR1 SGHDN, CDR2 FVKESK. The CDR3 is 15 amino acids. The V segment lost 2 bases and the J segment 8 bases; nucleotides outside the gene matches: 9. Here the CDR3 DNA reads TGTGCCAGCAGCCAAAACGTAGGGGGCTTGGATGAGCAGTTCTTC. As protein: CASSQNVGGLDEQFF.

V usage is TRBV11-3 and J usage is TRBJ1-1, with TRBD1 matching 12 bases. Germline V CDR1 and CDR2: SGHNT, YENEEA. The V and J ends lost 3 bases and 5 bases, in that order; junction bases with no gene match: 7. The CDR3 has 16 residues. CDR3 sequence: CASSFRDRGLGTEAFF. The CDR3 bases are TGTGCCAGCAGCTTCCGGGACAGGGGGCTCGGGACTGAAGCTTTCTTT.

The rearrangement joins TRBV5-1 to TRBJ1-4; perhaps TRBD1 as D (6 bases). With 4 bases removed from V and 3 bases from J, the gap between germline ends came to 13 bases. The V gene's germline CDR1 is SGHRS and CDR2 YFSETQ. CDR3 length: 15 amino acids. The CDR3 region is CASSATGSANEKLFF. DNA of the CDR3: TGCGCCAGCAGCGCTACAGGGAGCGCTAATGAAAAACTGTTTTTT.

V and J are TRBV6-1 and TRBJ2-7, with no clear D. Trimming pared 2 bases from V and 4 bases from J, leaving 6 bases between. From germline, CDR1 is MNHNS and CDR2 SASEGT. CDR3 size: 12 residues. CDR3 amino acids: CASSEMSYEQYF. CDR3 sequence (DNA): TGTGCCAGCAGTGAAATGAGTTACGAGCAGTACTTC.

This clone was seen only a few times. Its ends do not fully match the called genes, so a read error is possible. The rearrangement joins TRBV7-7 to TRBJ2-1; 13 nucleotides match TRBD2. CDR1 and CDR2 from the germline V gene are SSHAT and FNYEAQ (reference sequence). The CDR3 consists of 15 residues. The CDR3 region has the DNA TGTGCTAGCAGCTTAGGACTAGCGGGGGCGGGAGAGCAGTTCTTC. This codes for CASSLGLAGAGEQFF.

This clone occurred a few times. The gene calls are TRBV6-1 and TRBJ1-1; D is perhaps TRBD1 (5 bases). CDR1 is MNHNS and CDR2 is SASEGT in the germline V gene. V gave up 0 bases and J gave up 4 bases, with 12 bases separating them. CDR3 length: 15 residues. CDR3 DNA: TGTGCCAGCAGTGAAGCGGGGGGTATAACCACTGAAGCTTTCTTT. Translated: CASSEAGGITTEAFF.

V is TRBV29-1 and J is TRBJ1-2; perhaps TRBD1 as D (5 bases). The germline V and J ends were trimmed by 4 bases and 6 bases, with 21 bases remaining between them. In germline, CDR1 is SQVTM, CDR2 ANQGSEA. CDR3 size: 15 residues. In DNA form, the CDR3 reads TGCAGCGTTGCTAAAAGGGGTTGGAGGGATGATGGCTACACCTTC. This sequence encodes CSVAKRGWRDDGYTF. Full variable domain (rest looked up from reference TRBV29-1 and TRBJ1-2): SAVISQKPSRDICQRGTSLTIQCQVDSQVTMMFWYRQQPGQSLTLIATANQGSEATYESGFVIDKFPISRPNLTFSTLTVSNMSPEDSSIYLCSVAKRGWRDDGYTFGSGTRLTVV.

The genes are TRBV5-1 and TRBJ2-1; 11 bases align to TRBD2. CDR1 and CDR2 (germline): SGHRS, YFSETQ. The CDR3 is 14 residues long. Trimming removed 0 bases from V and 10 bases from J; junction bases left unmatched: 3. The CDR3 bases are TGCGCCAGCAGCTTGGAACTAGCGGGAGACGAGCAGTTCTTC. It codes for CASSLELAGDEQFF.

This CDR3 reads CASSLVASNTEAFF. CDR3 coding DNA: TGTGCCAGCAGCTTAGTCGCCAGTAACACTGAAGCTTTCTTT. The V gene is TRBV7-8, the J gene TRBJ1-1; D is uncertain. V was shortened by 1 base and J by 2 bases, with 8 bases between the two germline ends. This CDR3 spans 14 amino acids. Germline CDR1 reads SGHVS; CDR2 reads FQNEAQ.

This clone has a handful of counts. V gene TRBV5-1 combines with J gene TRBJ2-5, with TRBD2 matching 12 bases. The germline CDR1 and CDR2 sequences are SGHRS and YFSETQ. V dropped 1 base and J dropped 3; count of bases not matched to a gene: 7. This CDR3 region has 17 residues. This CDR3 is CASSLIPGLAGEETQYF. For the CDR3, the DNA is TGCGCCAGCAGCTTGATCCCGGGACTAGCGGGTGAAGAGACCCAGTACTTC. Based on the CDR3 plus reference TRBV5-1 and TRBJ2-5, the full variable domain is KAGVTQTPRYLIKTRGQQVTLSCSPISGHRSVSWYQQTPGQGLQFLFEYFSETQRNKGNFPGRFSGRQFSNSRSEMNVSTLELGDSALYLCASSLIPGLAGEETQYFGPGTRLLVL.

The chain couples TRBV27 to TRBJ2-1, with TRBD2 matching 10 bases. J was trimmed by 10 bases and V by 6 bases; bases with no gene match: 21. CDR1 MNHEY and CDR2 SMNVEV come from the germline V gene (reference sequence). There are 18 residues in the CDR3. The DNA for the CDR3 is TGTGCCAGCAGCTTAAACCCCCCTAGCGGGAGTGCCCTTGGGGAGCAGTTCTTC. The encoded protein is CASSLNPPSGSALGEQFF.

The chain uses TRBV27 and TRBJ1-2; no firm D call. Trimming stripped 5 bases from V and 0 bases from J, with 22 bases between. This CDR3 comprises 18 residues. The germline CDR1 and CDR2 sequences are MNHEY and SMNVEV (reference sequence). The CDR3 protein is CASSKAGGINKANYGYTF. The CDR3 DNA follows: TGTGCCAGCAGTAAAGCCGGCGGCATAAATAAAGCTAACTATGGCTACACCTTC.

The CDR3 region has the DNA TGTGCCAGCGGGGGACAGGGTAATTACGAGCAGTACTTC. It specifies CASGGQGNYEQYF. V gene TRBV2 combines with J gene TRBJ2-7, with 9 nucleotides matching TRBD1. Germline V gene data show CDR1 as SNHLY and CDR2 as FYNNEI. Trimming took 8 bases from V and 4 from J; bases not matched to a gene: 6. This CDR3 has 13 amino acids.